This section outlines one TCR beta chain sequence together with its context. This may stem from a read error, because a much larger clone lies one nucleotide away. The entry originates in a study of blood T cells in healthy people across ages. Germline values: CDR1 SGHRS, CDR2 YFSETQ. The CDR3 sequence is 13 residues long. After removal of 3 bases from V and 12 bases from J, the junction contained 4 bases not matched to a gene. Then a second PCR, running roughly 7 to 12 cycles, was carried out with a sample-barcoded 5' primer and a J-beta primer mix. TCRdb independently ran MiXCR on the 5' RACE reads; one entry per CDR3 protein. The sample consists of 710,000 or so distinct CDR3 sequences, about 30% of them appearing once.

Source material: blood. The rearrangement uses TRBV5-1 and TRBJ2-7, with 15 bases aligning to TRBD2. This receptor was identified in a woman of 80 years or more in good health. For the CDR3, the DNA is TGCGCCAGCAGCTCGGGACTAGCGGGGGGAGGGTACTTC. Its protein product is CASSSGLAGGGYF.